These 6 T cell receptor beta chains originate from one sample sequenced in a study of siplizumab effects on memory and regulatory T cells. Using immunoSEQ multiplex PCR, the repertoire was profiled, and TCRdb retains in-frame clones only, with some absent. The repertoire includes 70,000 to 95,000 clones, 93% of them detected once, and under 8.5% sits in the top ten. The sample was CD8+ T cells sorted from blood. These receptors came from a human donor in good health.

This clone was counted once. The chain couples TRBV27 to TRBJ2-1; possibly TRBD1 for D (6 bases). CDR1 and CDR2 from the germline V gene are MNHEY and SMNVEV (reference sequence). Trimming took 2 bases from V and 6 from J, leaving 8 bases between them. CDR3 length: 13 residues. The CDR3 bases are TGTGCCAGCAGTTTAGGGGGCGGCAATGAGCAGTTCTTC. It encodes CASSLGGGNEQFF.

The rearrangement links TRBV12-5 to TRBJ2-3; D may correspond to TRBD1 or TRBD2 (6 bases each). Trimming removed 0 bases from V and 1 base from J, with 14 bases in between. This CDR3 region has 17 residues. Germline V lookup: CDR1 LGHNT, CDR2 FRNRAP. The CDR3 here is CASGLVGRGEGTDTQYF. The CDR3 coding sequence is TGTGCTAGTGGTTTGGTGGGTAGGGGGGAGGGCACAGATACGCAGTATTTT.

The chain is built from TRBV5-1 and TRBJ2-3; TRBD1 agrees at 7 bases. V gave up 0 bases and J gave up 2 bases; unmatched junction bases: 0. Per the germline V gene, CDR1 is SGHRS and CDR2 is YFSETQ. CDR3 length: 14 residues. CDR3 sequence: CASSLEGATDTQYF. CDR3 nucleotide sequence: TGCGCCAGCAGCTTGGAGGGGGCCACAGATACGCAGTATTTT.

The gene calls are TRBV6-1 and TRBJ2-5, with a weak D call TRBD1 (8 bases). Germline assignment: CDR1 MNHNS and CDR2 SASEGT. Trimming removed 7 bases from V and 14 bases from J, with 17 bases in between. This CDR3 contains 11 residues. Here the CDR3 reads CASIQGGKAYF. DNA for the CDR3: TGTGCCAGCATACAGGGGGGGAAGGCTTACTTC.

The rearrangement joins TRBV27 to TRBJ1-1; 8 nucleotides align to TRBD1. Germline V lookup: CDR1 MNHEY, CDR2 SMNVEV (reference sequence). The CDR3 consists of 14 residues. With 5 bases clipped from V and 6 bases from J, the junction kept 8 bases outside the gene matches. The CDR3 region is CASSPYRGEAEAFF. In DNA, the CDR3 is TGTGCCAGCAGTCCCTACAGGGGGGAGGCTGAAGCTTTCTTT.

The chain is built from TRBV7-6 and TRBJ2-7; 7 bases agree with TRBD1. V shed 6 bases and J 3 bases; nucleotides not matched to a gene: 14. Germline CDR1 and CDR2: SGHVS and FNYEAQ. The CDR3 has 16 residues. CDR3: CASRPYPGTESYEQYF. The DNA for the CDR3 is TGTGCCAGCAGGCCATATCCCGGGACAGAGAGCTACGAGCAGTACTTC.